Sequencing of this T cell receptor (beta chain) was carried out in a study of blood T cell repertoires in COVID-19. The germline V gene encodes CDR1 MDHEN and CDR2 SYDVKM. This CDR3 region has 14 residues. The J segment lost 0 bases and the V segment lost 6 bases, leaving 3 bases of the junction unmatched. The protocol was immunoSEQ multiplex PCR, while the TCRdb copy is restricted to in-frame clones and leaves out a portion. There are under 300,000 clones in the sample; 70% to 90% occur only once, and 2.1% lies in the top ten. This clone was found once. Sequenced input: peripheral blood. The TCR sequence derives from a woman aged 40 to 50 who had recovered from COVID-19. The V gene is TRBV28, the J gene TRBJ1-2; 8 nucleotides agree with TRBD1. CDR3: CASSSGQANYGYTF. CDR3 DNA sequence: TGTGCCAGCAGCTCGGGACAGGCTAACTATGGCTACACCTTC.